The 15 T cell receptor beta chains presented below share a single source sample, sequenced in a study of Ad26.COV2.S vaccination and SARS-CoV-2 variants. The protocol was immunoSEQ multiplex PCR, while the TCRdb copy is restricted to in-frame clones and leaves out a portion. This sample has hundreds of thousands of clones; around 92% occur once, and the top ten carry about 1.7%. Described treatment: 15 to 20 received Ad26.COV2.S at low or high dose, single or two shots; about 5 received placebo; per-sample allocation not given. Material that was analyzed had been drawn on day 63 after the first vaccine or placebo injection. Here the sequenced sample was peripheral blood, taken in a trial of Ad26.COV2.S vaccine versus placebo. The receptor set was obtained from a person aged 18-60 years who received the Ad26.COV2.S COVID-19 vaccine or a placebo.

Notes on this clone: The sample contains more than one DNA sequence encoding this CDR3. The J gene is TRBJ2-7, the V gene TRBV5-5; weak D call: TRBD2 (5 bases). The V end lost 2 bases, the J end lost 4 bases, and 10 bases lay between the germline ends. The CDR3 consists of 13 residues. From germline, CDR1 is SGHKS and CDR2 YYEKEE (reference sequence). In nucleotides, the CDR3 is TGTGCCAGCAGCTTTTCCCCGGGATACGAGCAGTACTTC. Encoded protein: CASSFSPGYEQYF.

The rearrangement uses TRBV19 and TRBJ2-1, with 9 bases matching TRBD2. CDR1 is LNHDA and CDR2 is SQIVND in the germline V gene (reference sequence). This CDR3 has 14 amino acids. V lost 10 bases to trimming and J lost 7 bases; unmatched junction nucleotides: 11. CDR3 coding DNA: TGTGCCACCTTGGGTAGCGGGGGACCTAATGAGCAGTTCTTC. It translates to CATLGSGGPNEQFF.

The V and J genes are TRBV10-2 and TRBJ1-5, with D possibly matching TRBD1 (5 bases). Trimming removed 3 bases at V and 7 bases at J, with 13 bases between. Germline CDR1 reads WSHSY; CDR2 reads SAAADI. The CDR3 loop spans 14 amino acids. CDR3 region: CASSDGQGVQPQHF. The CDR3 DNA reads as TGCGCCAGCAGTGATGGGCAGGGAGTGCAGCCCCAGCATTTT.

The rearrangement joins TRBV2 to TRBJ1-5; tentative D call: TRBD1 (5 bases). This CDR3 is 18 amino acids long. The germline CDR1 and CDR2 sequences are SNHLY and FYNNEI. V dropped 6 bases and J dropped 0 bases, with 21 bases sitting between them. The CDR3, as DNA: TGTGCCAGCAGCCATCCGGGACTCATGGGGCATAGCAATCAGCCCCAGCATTTT. Translation: CASSHPGLMGHSNQPQHF.

The CDR3 region is CASSPRAGDRGYGYTF. Here the CDR3 DNA reads TGTGCCAGCAGCCCTAGAGCGGGGGACAGGGGCTATGGCTACACCTTC. The chain has TRBV7-9 and TRBJ1-2; TRBD1 aligns across 10 bases. Per the germline V gene, CDR1 is SEHNR and CDR2 is FQNEAQ (reference sequence). The CDR3 has 16 residues. The junction had 10 bases not matched to a gene; V was cut back by 5 bases and J by 4 bases.

This clone occurred a few times. The chain recombines TRBV7-2 with TRBJ2-7, with 7 bases that match TRBD1. This CDR3 spans 14 amino acids. Germline V lookup: CDR1 SGHTA, CDR2 FQGNSA. Germline trimming cut 5 bases from V and 3 bases from J; bases unmatched to any gene: 7. CDR3 in amino acids: CASSAQTGNYEQYF. In DNA, the CDR3 is TGTGCCAGCAGCGCACAGACAGGGAACTACGAGCAGTACTTC.

The chain uses TRBV7-8 and TRBJ2-1, with D unresolved. Looked up from germline, CDR1 is SGHVS and CDR2 is FQNEAQ. The V end lost 3 bases, the J end lost 4 bases, and 7 bases lay between the germline ends. The CDR3 runs to 13 residues. The CDR3 region is CASSFVPYNEQFF. CDR3 nucleotide sequence: TGTGCCAGCAGCTTTGTACCTTACAATGAGCAGTTCTTC.

The gene calls are TRBV10-3 and TRBJ2-3; 14 bases line up with TRBD2. Germline V gene sequence: CDR1 ENHRY, CDR2 SYGVKD. J lost 4 bases, V lost 3 bases, and 3 bases had no gene match. The CDR3 has 16 amino acids. CDR3 coding DNA: TGTGCCATCAGTGATGGACTAGCGGGGGGCTCAGATACGCAGTATTTT. Protein sequence: CAISDGLAGGSDTQYF.

The V call is TRBV27, the J call TRBJ2-7; 7 bases map to TRBD1. V dropped 5 bases and J dropped 3; count of bases not matched to a gene: 7. CDR1 and CDR2 from the germline V gene are MNHEY and SMNVEV (reference sequence). The CDR3 contains 14 residues. CDR3 amino acids: CASSLHRGYYEQYF. The CDR3 nucleotides read TGTGCCAGCAGTCTTCACAGGGGTTACTACGAGCAGTACTTC.

The V and J genes are TRBV6-5 and TRBJ2-3, with D tentatively TRBD2 (5 bases). The CDR3 has 13 residues. The germline V and J ends were trimmed by 4 bases and 2 bases, with 7 bases remaining between them. Germline CDR1 MNHEY, CDR2 SVGAGI. The CDR3 sequence is CASSLDFTDTQYF. In DNA form, the CDR3 reads TGTGCCAGCAGTTTGGACTTCACAGATACGCAGTATTTT.

This clone was detected only a few times. The chain couples TRBV7-2 to TRBJ2-7; 7 bases are shared with TRBD1. The CDR3 contains 13 residues. With V trimmed by 1 base and J by 6 bases, 3 bases remained unmatched. From germline, CDR1 is SGHTA and CDR2 FQGNSA. The CDR3 DNA is TGTGCCAGCAGCTTAGGGACAGGCACCGAGCAGTACTTC. It is translated as CASSLGTGTEQYF.

The chain couples TRBV4-3 to TRBJ1-1; D gene ambiguous. Trimming removed 4 bases from V and 6 bases from J, with 12 bases in between. Per germline, CDR1 LGHNA and CDR2 YSLEER. The CDR3 runs to 13 residues. The CDR3 region has the DNA TGCGCCAGCAGCCCGAGGGAATCTTCTGAAGCTTTCTTT. Its protein is CASSPRESSEAFF.

This rearrangement joins TRBV24-1 to TRBJ2-2, with 7 bases aligning to TRBD1. The CDR3 loop spans 17 amino acids. The ends lost 4 bases at V and 3 bases at J; junction bases unmatched: 10. Germline CDR1 is KGHDR and CDR2 is SFDVKD. CDR3 protein: CATSDRNRGWDTGELFF. CDR3 DNA sequence: TGTGCCACCAGTGACCGTAACAGGGGTTGGGACACCGGGGAGCTGTTTTTT.

V gene TRBV11-2 combines with J gene TRBJ2-3, with 10 bases lining up with TRBD2. Germline V gene data show CDR1 as SGHAT and CDR2 as FQNNGV. The V segment lost 4 bases and the J segment 3 bases; nucleotides outside the gene matches: 4. The CDR3 consists of 15 residues. The CDR3 loop reads CASSYGLAVTDTQYF. CDR3 nucleotides: TGTGCCAGCAGCTATGGACTAGCGGTGACAGATACGCAGTATTTT.

The gene calls are TRBV24-1 and TRBJ2-5; no clear D. This CDR3 contains 13 residues. The V end was cut by 0 bases, the J end by 5 bases, with 6 bases between. The germline V gene encodes CDR1 KGHDR and CDR2 SFDVKD. In nucleotides, the CDR3 is TGTGCCACCAGTGATTTGACCCCCGAGACCCAGTACTTC. Translation: CATSDLTPETQYF.